There are many counts of the clone carrying this TCR beta chain. Its cognate antigen is unknown. Read data end 3 residues before the CDR3 end; the end is taken from the germline J gene. Patients and controls were mostly of Caucasian heritage. Each donor provided roughly 4.5 to 9 ml of heparinized whole blood. These data belong to a study of T cell clonality in common variable immunodeficiency. The CDR3 covers 15 residues. The germline V and J ends were trimmed by 0 bases and 1 base, with 12 bases remaining between them. Germline values: CDR1 DFQATT, CDR2 SNEGSKA (reference sequence). Study-wide results and limits: CVID subjects showed higher TCRbeta clonality than healthy controls. Common variable immunodeficiency TCR beta sequences reportedly had fewer deletions and N-nucleotide insertions.

Measured with immunoSEQ multiplex PCR; TCRdb has only the in-frame clones, and not every one. In total the sample includes tens of thousands of clones, none of them seen once. The clonotype comes from a person aged 18 to 70 in good health. What was sequenced was peripheral blood mononuclear cells. The genes are TRBV20-1 and TRBJ1-1; D not resolved. The sequenced CDR3 bases are TGCAGTGCTAGAGACCCGAGGCAATCGAACACTGAA. It is translated as CSARDPRQSNTE. The whole CDR3 protein reads CSARDPRQSNTEAFF.